The rows below give T cell receptor beta chains drawn from one sample of a study of beta chain features in type 1 diabetes. The data were produced by immunoSEQ multiplex PCR, yet TCRdb's version contains in-frame clones alone and is incomplete. The sample carries about 230,000 clones, 9.6% recorded once. Sequenced input: naive CD4+ T cells from blood. These receptors were taken from a woman between 18 and 30 years old in good health. The CDR3 runs from the conserved cysteine through the conserved F or W. A D gene is named only where the DNA matches it firmly. A row's size may be missing; if present it is once, few, many or a size class.

TRBJ2-7,TRBV5-6,TRBD2,14,many,CASSAAGTTYEQYF,TGTGCCAGCAGCGCGGCCGGGACTACCTACGAGCAGTACTTC
TRBJ2-7,TRBV5-1,NA,15,NA,CASSLEIGSSYEQYF,TGCGCCAGCAGCTTGGAGATCGGGAGCTCCTACGAGCAGTACTTC
TRBJ2-3,TRBV9,NA,17,few,CASSVRDSISLTDTQYF,TGTGCCAGCAGCGTACGGGACTCCATAAGCCTCACAGATACGCAGTATTTT
TRBJ2-3,TRBV6-5,NA,15,NA,CASSFTGTSTDTQYF,TGTGCCAGCAGTTTTACCGGGACTAGCACAGATACGCAGTATTTT
TRBJ1-2,TRBV7-2,NA,12,NA,CASAPERDGYTF,TGTGCCAGCGCCCCTGAGAGGGATGGCTACACCTTC
TRBJ1-5,TRBV5-1,TRBD1,18,few,CASSLGTGGGLDNQPQHF,TGCGCCAGCAGCTTGGGGACAGGGGGTGGGTTGGACAATCAGCCCCAGCATTTT
TRBJ2-1,TRBV5-5,NA,15,NA,CASSSSPGIYNEQFF,TGTGCCAGCAGCTCATCGCCCGGGATCTACAATGAGCAGTTCTTC
TRBJ2-5,TRBV15,NA,15,few,CATGGAGELKKTQYF,TGTGCCACCGGGGGGGCGGGAGAATTAAAGAAGACCCAGTACTTC
TRBJ2-5,TRBV9,NA,15,few,CASSLTDSFQETQYF,TGTGCCAGCAGCCTGACGGACAGCTTTCAAGAGACCCAGTACTTC
TRBJ2-7,TRBV6-1,TRBD1,15,few,CASRKWDRVFSEQYF,TGTGCCAGCAGGAAGTGGGACAGGGTGTTTTCCGAGCAGTACTTC
TRBJ1-5,TRBV7-8,TRBD1,15,few,CASSLEGASIQPQHF,TGTGCCAGCAGCTTAGAGGGGGCCTCGATTCAGCCCCAGCATTTT
TRBJ1-1,TRBV9,NA,14,few,CASSLQGEVAEAFF,TGTGCCAGCAGTCTACAGGGCGAGGTCGCTGAAGCTTTCTTT
TRBJ1-2,TRBV19,TRBD1,14,few,CATQPYRGNYGYTF,TGTGCCACCCAACCCTACAGGGGAAACTATGGCTACACCTTC
TRBJ2-3,TRBV11-2,NA,16,few,CASSLGRGSSTDTQYF,TGTGCCAGCAGCTTAGGCCGGGGATCTAGCACAGATACGCAGTATTTT
TRBJ2-7,TRBV19,NA,17,NA,CASSILIGGGAPYEQYF,TGTGCCAGTAGTATATTGATCGGAGGGGGCGCCCCCTACGAGCAGTACTTC
TRBJ1-1,TRBV5-1,NA,14,once,CASSLGGGNTEAFF,TGCGCCAGCAGCTTGGGGGGCGGAAACACTGAAGCTTTCTTT
TRBJ2-1,TRBV7-9,TRBD2,16,NA,CASSLSVAGGPREQFF,TGTGCCAGCAGCTTAAGTGTAGCGGGAGGGCCCCGCGAGCAGTTCTTC
TRBJ2-6,TRBV19,TRBD2,14,NA,CASTREARANVLTF,TGTGCCAGTACCCGGGAGGCCCGGGCCAACGTCCTGACTTTC
TRBJ2-6,TRBV7-9,TRBD1,17,NA,CASSLVGQGSGANVLTF,TGTGCCAGCAGCTTAGTGGGACAGGGGTCCGGGGCCAACGTCCTGACTTTC
TRBJ1-2,TRBV7-2,NA,17,few,CASSLAGTQVANYGYTF,TGTGCCAGCAGCTTAGCGGGGACACAGGTCGCTAACTATGGCTACACCTTC
TRBJ2-7,TRBV5-1,NA,15,few,CASSTTGTLVNEQYF,TGCGCCAGCAGCACCACCGGGACTCTAGTCAACGAGCAGTACTTC
TRBJ2-1,TRBV6-1,TRBD1,14,NA,CASSGGQGISGQFF,TGTGCCAGCAGTGGGGGACAGGGAATTTCTGGGCAGTTCTTC
TRBJ1-2,TRBV5-4,TRBD1,14,NA,CASSSGQGRYGYTF,TGTGCCAGCAGCTCGGGACAGGGGAGGTATGGCTACACCTTC
TRBJ2-5,TRBV19,TRBD2,17,NA,CASSPHGKGLAGETQYF,TGTGCCAGTAGTCCTCACGGAAAGGGACTAGCGGGAGAGACCCAGTACTTC
TRBJ2-3,TRBV5-6,NA,14,few,CASSRSGGTDTQYF,TGTGCCAGCTCGCGTAGCGGAGGCACAGATACGCAGTATTTT
TRBJ2-1,TRBV7-3,TRBD2,15,few,CASSLRGDSYNEQFF,TGTGCCAGCAGCCTCCGGGGGGACTCCTACAATGAGCAGTTCTTC
TRBJ1-2,TRBV6-5,NA,12,NA,CASSLPQGGYTF,TGTGCCAGCAGCCTACCGCAGGGTGGCTACACCTTC
TRBJ2-2,TRBV5-1,TRBD1,15,once,CASSWTGTGTGELFF,TGCGCCAGCAGCTGGACAGGGACGGGCACCGGGGAGCTGTTTTTT
TRBJ2-1,TRBV25-1,NA,16,few,CASSSPWGGAPNEQFF,TGTGCCAGCAGCTCCCCATGGGGGGGGGCGCCCAATGAGCAGTTCTTC
TRBJ2-1,TRBV6-5,NA,13,NA,CASNPRTDNEQFF,TGTGCCAGCAACCCAAGAACAGACAATGAGCAGTTCTTC
TRBJ2-5,TRBV7-9,NA,12,few,CASSRTTETQYF,TGTGCCAGCAGTCGAACTACGGAGACCCAGTACTTC
TRBJ1-2,TRBV7-9,TRBD1,16,NA,CASSLGPRGRNYGYTF,TGTGCCAGCAGCTTAGGGCCGAGGGGGCGCAACTATGGCTACACCTTC
TRBJ1-1,TRBV5-6,NA,13,NA,CASSHGGGTEAFF,TGTGCCAGCAGCCACGGCGGGGGCACTGAAGCTTTCTTT
TRBJ1-2,TRBV10-3,TRBD1,15,NA,CASSAATGGDYGYTF,TGTGCCAGCAGTGCCGCGACAGGGGGCGACTATGGCTACACCTTC
TRBJ1-5,TRBV6-6,NA,13,few,CASNSGSNQPQHF,TGTGCCAGCAATTCGGGTAGCAATCAGCCCCAGCATTTT
TRBJ1-4,TRBV7-6,TRBD1,14,few,CASSLGQGNEKLFF,TGTGCCAGCAGCTTAGGACAGGGGAATGAAAAACTGTTTTTT
TRBJ2-1,TRBV5-4,TRBD2,15,NA,CASSPASGIGNEQFF,TGTGCCAGCAGCCCGGCTAGCGGGATAGGGAATGAGCAGTTCTTC
TRBJ1-3,TRBV10-3,NA,13,few,CAITPGQGNTIYF,TGTGCCATCACCCCAGGGCAAGGAAACACCATATATTTT
TRBJ2-5,TRBV11-2,NA,15,NA,CASSLDSPSGETQYF,TGTGCCAGCAGCTTAGATTCCCCTTCGGGAGAGACCCAGTACTTC
TRBJ2-5,TRBV5-4,TRBD2,13,few,CASSRRGQETQYF,TGTGCCAGCAGTAGGCGGGGGCAAGAGACCCAGTACTTC
TRBJ2-3,TRBV30,NA,14,NA,CAWRPTVSTDTQYF,TGTGCCTGGAGGCCGACTGTTAGCACAGATACGCAGTATTTT
TRBJ1-2,TRBV2,NA,13,NA,CASSRPGNYGYTF,TGTGCCAGCAGTAGACCAGGCAACTATGGCTACACCTTC
TRBJ2-7,TRBV7-9,TRBD2,17,few,CASSDLPGLVRPYEQYF,TGTGCCAGCAGTGATCTCCCGGGACTAGTAAGGCCCTACGAGCAGTACTTC
TRBJ1-2,TRBV9,NA,17,few,CASSVAEGKSSNYGYTF,TGTGCCAGCAGCGTAGCTGAGGGTAAATCTTCCAACTATGGCTACACCTTC
TRBJ2-3,TRBV7-9,TRBD1,18,few,CASSPNRDRGRFTDTQYF,TGTGCCAGCAGCCCCAATCGGGACAGGGGGAGGTTCACAGATACGCAGTATTTT
TRBJ1-2,TRBV18,NA,14,few,CASSPLTTVDGYTF,TGTGCCAGCTCACCATTAACGACAGTAGATGGCTACACCTTC
TRBJ1-2,TRBV30,NA,14,NA,CAWSKRDTNYGYTF,TGTGCCTGGAGTAAAAGGGACACCAACTATGGCTACACCTTC
TRBJ1-1,TRBV20-1,NA,11,few,CSASRSGEAFF,TGCAGTGCTAGCCGGTCAGGCGAAGCTTTCTTT
TRBJ1-4,TRBV30,TRBD1,15,few,CAWSPSDLTGGKLFF,TGTGCCTGGAGTCCTTCGGACCTTACAGGGGGAAAACTGTTTTTT
TRBJ2-1,TRBV20-1,NA,11,NA,CSARDRNEQFF,TGCAGTGCTAGAGATAGAAATGAGCAGTTCTTC
TRBJ1-1,TRBV9,NA,16,few,CASSARTPSMNTEAFF,TGTGCCAGCAGCGCCCGGACTCCCTCCATGAACACTGAAGCTTTCTTT
TRBJ1-2,TRBV5-1,TRBD1,15,NA,CASSRPGQGRNGYTF,TGCGCCAGCAGCAGGCCGGGACAGGGAAGGAATGGCTACACCTTC
TRBJ2-1,TRBV6-1,TRBD2,16,few,CASSARLAGGYNEQFF,TGTGCCAGCAGTGCCAGACTAGCGGGGGGCTACAATGAGCAGTTCTTC